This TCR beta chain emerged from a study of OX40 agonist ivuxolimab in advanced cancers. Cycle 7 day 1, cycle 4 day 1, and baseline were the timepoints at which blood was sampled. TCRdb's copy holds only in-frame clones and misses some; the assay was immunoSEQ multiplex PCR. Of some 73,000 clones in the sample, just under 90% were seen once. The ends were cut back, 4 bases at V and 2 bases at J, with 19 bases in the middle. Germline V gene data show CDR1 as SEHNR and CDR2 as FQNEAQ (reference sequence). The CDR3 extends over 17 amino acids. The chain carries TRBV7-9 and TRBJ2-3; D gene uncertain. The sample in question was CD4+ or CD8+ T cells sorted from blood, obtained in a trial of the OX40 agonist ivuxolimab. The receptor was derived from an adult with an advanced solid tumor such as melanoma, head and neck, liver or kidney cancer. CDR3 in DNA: TGTGCCAGCAGCTCGGCAGATAAGGGTTTGGACACAGATACGCAGTATTTT. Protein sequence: CASSSADKGLDTDTQYF. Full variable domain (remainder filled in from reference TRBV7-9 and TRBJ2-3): DTGVSQNPRHKITKRGQNVTFRCDPISEHNRLYWYRQTLGQGPEFLTYFQNEAQLEKSRLLSDRFSAERPKGSFSTLEIQRTEQGDSAMYLCASSSADKGLDTDTQYFGPGTRLTVL.